The rows below give T cell receptor beta chains drawn from one sample of a study of blood T cells in healthy people across ages. A single record per CDR3 protein comes from TCRdb applying MiXCR to the 5' RACE reads. The sample has hundreds of thousands of distinct CDR3 sequences; approximately 25% are singletons. The data also belong to a second study, concerning T cells of mothers and their children.

Sequenced: blood. The source of these receptors is a boy aged 5-17 years in good health. The conserved cysteine and the conserved F or W are not part of the CDR3 here. Fields, in order: J gene, V gene, CDR3 protein.

j_call: TRBJ2-7; v_call: TRBV10-3; cdr3_aa: AIRGQTSYEQY
j_call: TRBJ1-1; v_call: TRBV9; cdr3_aa: ASSPRTGGTEAF
j_call: TRBJ2-2; v_call: TRBV4-3; cdr3_aa: ASSQDIGRWGTGELF
j_call: TRBJ2-2; v_call: TRBV4-3; cdr3_aa: ASSQLGQNTGELF
j_call: -; v_call: TRBV20-1; cdr3_aa: STSGGYYEQY
j_call: TRBJ1-5; v_call: TRBV10-3; cdr3_aa: AISPSGLANQPQH
j_call: TRBJ2-3; v_call: TRBV12-3/TRBV12-4; cdr3_aa: ASNPSSTDTQY
j_call: TRBJ1-4; v_call: TRBV5-1; cdr3_aa: ASSSRKPGTPNEKLF
j_call: TRBJ2-5; v_call: TRBV29-1; cdr3_aa: SVDVSPAIQETQY
j_call: TRBJ2-7; v_call: TRBV5-1; cdr3_aa: ASSLNSGSSYEQY
j_call: TRBJ1-1; v_call: TRBV29-1; cdr3_aa: SASGGRTEAF
j_call: TRBJ2-1; v_call: TRBV14; cdr3_aa: ASSAPTRAYNEQF
j_call: TRBJ2-5; v_call: TRBV6-4; cdr3_aa: ASSALSHPSFWETQY
j_call: TRBJ2-1; v_call: TRBV7-9; cdr3_aa: ASRPEVGDRGDNEQF
j_call: TRBJ2-3; v_call: TRBV29-1; cdr3_aa: SVEDPLQGTDTQY
j_call: -; v_call: TRBV24-1; cdr3_aa: ATSDASGSYEQY
j_call: TRBJ2-1; v_call: TRBV7-2; cdr3_aa: ASSFLQGIEQF
j_call: TRBJ2-2; v_call: TRBV28; cdr3_aa: ASSFIPDNTGELF
j_call: -; v_call: TRBV27; cdr3_aa: ASSFGAGRETQY
j_call: TRBJ1-5; v_call: TRBV12-3/TRBV12-4; cdr3_aa: ASSFLGHSNQPQH
j_call: TRBJ2-5; v_call: TRBV20-1; cdr3_aa: SAMSTRDYQETQY
j_call: -; v_call: TRBV7-2; cdr3_aa: ASSLAGGTGEQF
j_call: TRBJ1-2; v_call: TRBV28; cdr3_aa: ASSFSGYYGYT
j_call: TRBJ2-2; v_call: TRBV30; cdr3_aa: AWSVLSVTGELF
j_call: TRBJ2-1; v_call: TRBV3-1; cdr3_aa: ASSQDLGLAPYNEQF
j_call: TRBJ2-3; v_call: TRBV25-1; cdr3_aa: ASSEWGLAADTQY
j_call: TRBJ2-6; v_call: TRBV7-3; cdr3_aa: ASSLIGTGTSGANVLT
j_call: TRBJ2-3; v_call: TRBV21-1; cdr3_aa: ASSNGAPTGGGTDTQY
j_call: -; v_call: TRBV20-1; cdr3_aa: SAGRLAGDQFLEQY
j_call: TRBJ1-4; v_call: TRBV2; cdr3_aa: ASSAGLGKLF
j_call: TRBJ2-7; v_call: TRBV3-1; cdr3_aa: ASSQDPWRRLSSYEQY
j_call: TRBJ2-5; v_call: TRBV9; cdr3_aa: ASSVDLAGGPTQY